This T cell receptor beta chain was observed in a study of vaccination and CD4 T cells after COVID-19. Turning to the study itself: Six males and four females, two Hispanic, made up the convalescents. Across the group, participants received two doses of either BNT162b2 or mRNA-1273 vaccine. Post-COVID samples were collected a median around 100 days following diagnosis, spanning 35 to 161.

Described treatment: approximately 11-day PBMC culture with coronavirus spike peptide pools or control peptides (ViraFEST assay). With peptide pools, ViraFEST first expanded antigen-specific T cells and afterwards sequenced their TCRs. V lost 6 bases to trimming and J lost 0 bases; unmatched junction nucleotides: 5. The CDR3 spans 16 residues. Germline V CDR1 and CDR2: SGHTA, FQGNSA. In the case of this clonotype: Its antigen is unidentified.

The Oncomine TCR Beta short-read assay was what sequenced the DNA obtained from cultured CD4+ T cells. TCRdb itself ran the PCR reads through MiXCR, one entry per CDR3 protein. The sample has some 17,000 distinct CDR3 sequences, roughly 59% seen once. Sequences were derived from CD4+ T cells from blood, cultured in vitro, sampled after SARS-CoV-2 vaccination. This chain links TRBV7-2 with TRBJ2-3; TRBD2 agrees at 11 bases. The TCR originated in a human donor who had recovered from COVID-19. CDR3 nucleotide sequence: TGTGCCAGCAGTTTGACTAGCGGGGCTAGCACAGATACGCAGTATTTT. This codes for CASSLTSGASTDTQYF.